This T cell receptor (beta chain) was found in a study of vaccination effects on CD4 cells after COVID-19 (dated 2022 in TCRdb). Concerning the study at large: To identify antigen-specific CD4+ T cell clonotypes by their expansion, the ViraFEST assay first stimulated PBMC with viral peptide pools and then applied TCR sequencing. SARS-CoV-2 spike-specific CD4+ TCR repertoires from before and after mRNA vaccination were compared in COVID-19 convalescent patients and in infection-naive vaccine recipients. After vaccination, three convalescent patients were sampled at an early time point (day +14) and at a late time point (day +241, +227 and +161, respectively). Each well held roughly 2 million PBMC cultured in IMDM containing approximately 5% human AB serum, roughly 9.6 IU/ml IL-2 and gentamicin, along with roughly 10 ug/ml peptides. The full study included around nine COVID-19 convalescent patients and a few SARS-CoV-2-naive healthy vaccine recipients. Post-vaccine samples across the study were collected a median of 72 days after the second dose, with a range of 14 to 241. Cultures from other donors in the study were sequenced using the Oncomine TCR Beta short-read assay on an Illumina iSeq 100. Paper-wide results and their limitations: Only a small number of convalescent patients were included, and no early post-infection timepoints were available, which limited the study. Both infection-induced and vaccine-induced clones contracted markedly at late post-vaccination timepoints, which is consistent with waning T cell responses. In convalescent patients, the post-vaccine spike-reactive repertoire was composed mainly of new vaccine-induced clones that were largely distinct from infection-induced clones.

Points on this clone: The antigen it recognizes is unknown. Base quality data are lacking; no much larger clone is found one base away.

Libraries were made using the immunoSEQ multiplex PCR assay. DNA from the cultured, isolated CD4+ T cells was subjected to TCR beta CDR3 sequencing. In the authors' own workflow: Non-productive TCR sequences were removed and reads were trimmed to the CDR3 region, keeping CDR3s of at least 7 amino acids. The MANAFEST web app was used to identify antigen-specific clonotypes by comparing expansion in peptide wells with expansion in reference cultures. To count as positive, a clone had to show expansion at FDR<0.05 compared with the reference and with all other wells, an odds ratio above 5, and a frequency above 0.1% in two replicate wells. A clonotype was defined as cross-reactive if the clonotype was significantly expanded both in SARS-CoV-2 spike wells and in at least one common cold coronavirus spike condition. Using the stringdist R package, CDR3 similarity was measured by Levenshtein distance, and unrooted trees were constructed with ape in R 3.6.1. The table comes from immuneACCESS by way of TCRdb, which keeps in-frame sequences with V and J called. Part of the clones is missing from these tables; in studies checked, under half for an unresolved V gene and the rest for unknown reasons. V and J calls and clone size come straight from that table; D and trimming were deduced from the DNA. The sample contains about 50,000 clones, over 60% of them found a single time. The ten largest clones capture roughly 5.4% of the sample.

After less than 13 days of culture, CD4+ T cells were isolated with the EasySep CD4+ T cell isolation kit. PCR-confirmed SARS-CoV-2 infection had occurred in convalescent patients between March and December 2020, before the Alpha, Beta and Delta variants emerged in the United States. Each participant got two doses of an mRNA SARS-CoV-2 vaccine, either BNT162b2 or mRNA-1273. On days 3 and 7, half of the culture medium was replaced with fresh IL-2-containing medium. Each peptide stimulation condition was cultured in triplicate wells unless otherwise noted. PBMC were separated from whole blood using Ficoll-Paque Plus gradient centrifugation and were then either cryopreserved at -140C or used fresh. Genomic DNA was extracted from cultured CD4+ T cells with the QIAamp micro DNA kit. V is reduced by 7 bases and J by 7 bases, leaving a spacing of 17 bases between them. CDR1 MNHEY and CDR2 SVGAGI are derived from the germline V gene. Measured from the cysteine to the phenylalanine, the CDR3 is 13 residues long. CDR3 DNA is the only sequence kept; it has 39 bases, read in frame from the first base.

The sequence was obtained from a human donor who had a prior SARS-CoV-2 infection. The chain employs TRBV6-5 and TRBJ2-7; the D gene is possibly TRBD2, with 7 bases matching. Material: CD4+ T cells from PBMCs cultured without peptide, obtained after COVID-19 vaccination. The nucleotide sequence is given as TGTGCCAGCAATCGGGGGGCTGAGCGGGAGCAGTACTTC. It is translated as CASNRGAEREQYF.